This T cell receptor (beta chain) is drawn from a study of T cell responses to AZD1222 COVID-19 vaccine. Data came from immunoSEQ multiplex PCR; TCRdb stores just in-frame clones and leaves some out. The data show some 63,000 clones, 84% seen once. V lost 1 base, J lost 10 bases, and 15 bases lay in between. Germline V gene data show CDR1 as SGDLS and CDR2 as YYNGEE. CDR3 size: 14 residues. A word on this clone: Its specificity is not known.

Overall study findings and caveats: Most donors were white British and more were female, and clonal diversity was possibly underestimated. No repertoire was sampled before or during the peak T cell response, only after it.

The source of this sequence is an adult in good health. This rearrangement joins TRBV9 to TRBJ2-1; D is unclear. Sequenced here: peripheral blood, sampled on day 0 of AZD1222 vaccination. The CDR3 bases are TGTGCCAGCAGCGTATCTCCTCGCAACGTCGAGCAGTTCTTC. Protein product: CASSVSPRNVEQFF.